The rows below give T cell receptor beta chains drawn from one sample of a study of identical twins. MiXCR, run by TCRdb on the 5' RACE reads, gives a single entry per CDR3 protein. The repertoire consists of nearly 900,000 distinct CDR3 sequences, with about 12% occurring once and the leading ten covering around 1.6%. These same records also appear under a second study, on yellow fever vaccine responses in identical twins.

The sample taken for sequencing was PBMCs. The source of these receptors is a woman aged 18 to 35 in good health. The CDR3 runs from the conserved cysteine through the conserved F or W. Each record gives: clone size, V gene, D gene, J gene, CDR3 protein, CDR3 DNA. D genes are given only for firm matches. The listing skips clone size in some rows; elsewhere it reads once, few, many or a size class.

clone size: -
V gene: TRBV12-3/TRBV12-4
D gene: TRBD1
J gene: TRBJ2-5
CDR3 protein: CASSLGRTGQEETQYF
CDR3 DNA: TGTGCCAGCAGTCTTGGGAGGACAGGGCAAGAAGAGACCCAGTACTTC

clone size: few
V gene: TRBV3-1
D gene: -
J gene: TRBJ2-7
CDR3 protein: CASSQDDRGEVCEQYF
CDR3 DNA: TGTGCCAGCAGCCAAGATGATCGCGGGGAAGTCTGCGAGCAGTACTTC

clone size: few
V gene: TRBV15
D gene: -
J gene: TRBJ1-4
CDR3 protein: CATSQMSTNEKLFF
CDR3 DNA: TGTGCCACCAGCCAGATGTCAACTAATGAAAAACTGTTTTTT

clone size: few
V gene: TRBV12-3/TRBV12-4
D gene: -
J gene: TRBJ2-5
CDR3 protein: CASSKTGSRGGTQYF
CDR3 DNA: TGTGCCAGCAGCAAGACAGGGTCCCGGGGAGGGACCCAGTACTTC

clone size: many
V gene: TRBV10-3
D gene: -
J gene: TRBJ2-3
CDR3 protein: CAISVAGDTQYF
CDR3 DNA: TGTGCCATCAGTGTGGCGGGTGATACGCAGTATTTT

clone size: -
V gene: TRBV20-1
D gene: -
J gene: TRBJ2-3
CDR3 protein: CSARQLATQYF
CDR3 DNA: TGCAGTGCTAGACAATTGGCTACGCAGTATTTT

clone size: few
V gene: TRBV20-1
D gene: -
J gene: TRBJ2-2
CDR3 protein: CSASSVLGTPGELFF
CDR3 DNA: TGCAGTGCTAGCAGTGTACTAGGGACACCGGGGGAGCTGTTTTTT

clone size: many
V gene: TRBV3-1
D gene: -
J gene: TRBJ1-2
CDR3 protein: CASSALRGPNYGYTF
CDR3 DNA: TGTGCCAGCAGCGCCCTGAGGGGACCGAACTATGGCTACACCTTC

clone size: -
V gene: TRBV7-9
D gene: -
J gene: TRBJ2-1
CDR3 protein: CASSFADRRGEQFF
CDR3 DNA: TGTGCCAGCAGCTTTGCGGACCGGCGGGGTGAGCAGTTCTTC

clone size: few
V gene: TRBV6-2/TRBV6-3
D gene: TRBD1
J gene: TRBJ1-3
CDR3 protein: CASSPGTGLGNTIYF
CDR3 DNA: TGTGCCAGCAGTCCCGGGACAGGGCTAGGAAACACCATATATTTT

clone size: -
V gene: TRBV28
D gene: TRBD1
J gene: TRBJ1-1
CDR3 protein: CASRKTAHRQGDTEAFF
CDR3 DNA: TGTGCCAGCAGAAAAACGGCCCATCGACAGGGGGACACTGAAGCTTTCTTT

clone size: few
V gene: TRBV29-1
D gene: -
J gene: TRBJ2-1
CDR3 protein: CSVVVGIQKRDEQFF
CDR3 DNA: TGCAGCGTTGTCGTAGGAATCCAAAAGAGGGATGAGCAGTTCTTC

clone size: -
V gene: TRBV5-1
D gene: -
J gene: TRBJ2-1
CDR3 protein: CASSNENYEQFF
CDR3 DNA: TGCGCCAGCAGCAACGAAAATTATGAGCAGTTCTTC

clone size: -
V gene: TRBV24-1
D gene: -
J gene: TRBJ1-3
CDR3 protein: CATSAGQSSGNTIYF
CDR3 DNA: TGTGCCACCAGCGCTGGACAGTCCTCTGGAAACACCATATATTTT

clone size: -
V gene: TRBV28
D gene: -
J gene: TRBJ2-3
CDR3 protein: CATAGASASSTDTQYF
CDR3 DNA: TGTGCCACCGCTGGGGCGTCCGCCTCTAGCACAGATACGCAGTATTTT

clone size: few
V gene: TRBV24-1
D gene: -
J gene: TRBJ2-1
CDR3 protein: CATQGGPSYNEQFF
CDR3 DNA: TGTGCCACCCAAGGGGGGCCCTCCTACAATGAGCAGTTCTTC

clone size: -
V gene: TRBV6-1
D gene: TRBD2
J gene: TRBJ2-1
CDR3 protein: CASIKRGLGWSEQFF
CDR3 DNA: TGTGCCAGCATCAAGCGGGGACTAGGTTGGAGTGAGCAGTTCTTC

clone size: few
V gene: TRBV20-1
D gene: -
J gene: TRBJ2-1
CDR3 protein: CSAYTGLVGEQFF
CDR3 DNA: TGCAGTGCGTATACGGGCCTAGTAGGTGAGCAGTTCTTC

clone size: -
V gene: TRBV15
D gene: -
J gene: TRBJ2-7
CDR3 protein: CATSRDPSAYEQYF
CDR3 DNA: TGTGCCACCAGCAGAGATCCGTCGGCCTACGAGCAGTACTTC

clone size: few
V gene: TRBV4-1
D gene: -
J gene: TRBJ2-1
CDR3 protein: CASSQDLVPYNEQFF
CDR3 DNA: TGCGCCAGCAGCCAAGACCTAGTTCCCTACAATGAGCAGTTCTTC

clone size: -
V gene: TRBV29-1
D gene: -
J gene: TRBJ2-3
CDR3 protein: CSVDLGSRTGTQYF
CDR3 DNA: TGCAGCGTTGATTTAGGGTCCCGCACAGGTACGCAGTATTTT

clone size: few
V gene: TRBV2
D gene: TRBD2
J gene: TRBJ2-1
CDR3 protein: CASSEVTSGSDEQFF
CDR3 DNA: TGTGCCAGCAGTGAGGTGACTAGCGGGAGTGATGAGCAGTTCTTC

clone size: many
V gene: TRBV12-3/TRBV12-4
D gene: -
J gene: TRBJ1-2
CDR3 protein: CASSGRQGGYTF
CDR3 DNA: TGTGCCAGTTCAGGGCGGCAAGGTGGCTACACCTTC

clone size: few
V gene: TRBV27
D gene: TRBD2
J gene: TRBJ2-7
CDR3 protein: CASSLIGTSGIYEQYF
CDR3 DNA: TGTGCCAGCAGTTTAATTGGGACTAGCGGGATCTACGAGCAGTACTTC

clone size: few
V gene: TRBV4-1
D gene: -
J gene: TRBJ2-1
CDR3 protein: CASSPQGSSSYNEQFF
CDR3 DNA: TGCGCCAGCAGCCCCCAGGGGAGTAGCTCCTACAATGAGCAGTTCTTC

clone size: few
V gene: TRBV7-8
D gene: -
J gene: TRBJ2-5
CDR3 protein: CASSLGLMETQYF
CDR3 DNA: TGTGCCAGCAGCTTAGGACTGATGGAGACCCAGTACTTC

clone size: few
V gene: TRBV4-1
D gene: -
J gene: TRBJ2-3
CDR3 protein: CASSQERIGPGQILDTQYF
CDR3 DNA: TGCGCCAGCAGCCAAGAGCGCATTGGTCCGGGGCAGATTTTAGATACGCAGTATTTT

clone size: -
V gene: TRBV12-3/TRBV12-4
D gene: -
J gene: TRBJ1-2
CDR3 protein: CASSLATNPNYGYTF
CDR3 DNA: TGTGCCAGCAGTTTAGCGACAAACCCTAACTATGGCTACACCTTC